The clone carrying this T cell receptor beta chain was counted at least ten times. The antigen is not known. TCR cDNA received a 3' ligated oligonucleotide that carried a UMI. RNA was extracted from over 2 ml of whole blood of healthy adults. The source of the sample is a study of naive and memory T cell subsets. Amplification of ligated cDNA took four PCR rounds with SP2 and nested alpha and beta constant primers. Blood and skin TCR RNA was reverse transcribed with alpha and beta constant primers. TCRdb processed the 5' RACE reads anew with MiXCR; each CDR3 protein has one entry. The data contain 25,000 to 35,000 distinct CDR3 sequences, over 15% of them singletons. Broader study findings: TCR transcript changes with activation or differentiation may affect this RNA method.

The trim removed 7 bases at V and 4 bases at J, leaving 9 bases unmatched. The CDR3 has 15 residues. CDR1 and CDR2 from the germline V gene are DFQATT and SNEGSKA (reference sequence). The rearrangement joins TRBV20-1 to TRBJ2-1, with 11 bases identical to TRBD2. This TCR was recovered from a female donor in good health. CDR3 DNA: TGCAGTGGACGAGACTTAGCGGGGGGGTACAATGAGCAGTTCTTC. This gives the protein CSGRDLAGGYNEQFF.